This TCR beta chain emerged from a study of shared clonotypes between healthy human individuals. Each PCR replicate from the sorted subsets contained about 200 ng DNA, which is about 31,000 T cell genomes. Clones were read by immunoSEQ multiplex PCR, and TCRdb kept only the in-frame ones, dropping some. The data contain some 2,000,000 clones, 85% to 95% of them singletons. The CDR3 sequence is 16 residues long. The junction had 8 bases not matched to a gene; V was cut back by 4 bases and J by 7 bases. CDR1 and CDR2 (germline): MNHNS, SASEGT. CD4+ cells yielded CD45RA+ naive and CD45RA-negative memory subsets.

The chain employs TRBV6-1 and TRBJ1-6; 9 bases line up with TRBD1. Sequencing used naive CD4+ T cells sorted from blood. Noted subset: CD45RA+ positively selected. This sequence was found in a man in his late teens or twenties in good health. The CDR3 spells CASSAPGTGWNSPLHF. The CDR3 nucleotides read TGTGCCAGCAGTGCCCCCGGGACAGGGTGGAATTCACCCCTCCACTTT.